This T cell receptor beta chain was recorded in a study of T cells in Graves' hyperthyroidism and ophthalmopathy. Overall study: Staff took peripheral blood when the initial diagnosis was made, before any treatment began. Whole-study findings and limits: A 13 V-J model separated ophthalmopathy from stable hyperthyroidism.

Ten or more counts support this clonotype. Its antigen remains unknown. Germline V lookup: CDR1 MDHEN, CDR2 SYDVKM. Germline trimming cut 6 bases from V and 3 bases from J; bases unmatched to any gene: 14. The CDR3 length is 18 residues. RNA transcripts provided the source from which TCR beta CDR3 regions were amplified. The HTBI set primed first-round TCR CDR3 RT-PCR. TCRdb reprocessed the multiplex PCR reads with MiXCR, giving one entry per CDR3 protein. The profile shows about 500,000 distinct CDR3 sequences, about 16% of them singletons. Ophthalmopathy patients all had a Clinical Activity Score of at least 3, a NOSPECS grade of at least 4 and disease under 3 months old.

This receptor was obtained from a woman younger than 45 with Graves' ophthalmopathy. The chain employs TRBV28 and TRBJ2-7; 13 nucleotides match TRBD2. Source material: blood. CDR3 DNA: TGTGCCAGCAGGGATCTGGGACTAGCGGGATGGGGGGACTACGAGCAGTACTTC. Amino acid sequence: CASRDLGLAGWGDYEQYF.